This TCR beta chain was sequenced for a study of blood T cell repertoires in COVID-19. One Seattle source followed patients from active infection through their disease course. V shed 0 bases and J shed 8 bases, with 8 bases lying between them. Germline CDR1 and CDR2: MNHEY and SVGAGI. This CDR3 region has 13 residues. Sequencing used immunoSEQ multiplex PCR; TCRdb keeps in-frame clones, though not all of them. The sample shows some 120,000 clones, about 88% of them seen only once. This clonotype was sampled from a man between 60 and 70 years old with COVID-19, enrolled during active disease. Sequenced sample: peripheral blood. This rearrangement joins TRBV6-5 to TRBJ2-1; D is perhaps TRBD2 (5 bases). This CDR3 is CASSYSERDEQFF. The CDR3 DNA is TGTGCCAGCAGTTACTCGGAGAGGGATGAGCAGTTCTTC.